These 2 T cell receptor beta chains share one sample of origin, sequenced in a study of blood T cell repertoires in COVID-19. Only in-frame clones appear in the TCRdb table, and some are missing; sequencing was by immunoSEQ multiplex PCR. The profile shows about 160,000 clones, approximately 86% of them singletons. The sequencing sample was made of peripheral blood. The origin of the receptors is an older woman with active or convalescent COVID-19.

The rearrangement links TRBV5-1 to TRBJ2-7, with 7 nucleotides matching TRBD1. The CDR3 is made up of 14 amino acids. Per germline, CDR1 SGHRS and CDR2 YFSETQ. The V and J ends lost 4 bases and 1 base, in that order; junction bases with no gene match: 5. CDR3 amino acids: CASSPGQTSYEQYF. Written as DNA, the CDR3 is TGCGCCAGCAGCCCGGGACAGACTTCCTACGAGCAGTACTTC.

CDR3 loop: CASSDQNHRNIQYF. Written as DNA, the CDR3 is TGTGCCAGCAGCGATCAAAACCATCGGAACATTCAGTACTTC. The rearrangement uses TRBV7-2 and TRBJ2-4; no clear D gene. V was clipped by 5 bases and J by 7 bases, with 15 bases between them. This CDR3 spans 14 amino acids. Germline CDR1 SGHTA, CDR2 FQGNSA.